This T cell receptor (beta chain) is from a study of cytomegalovirus exposure and HLA in healthy donors. This clone was detected once. Primers: 60 Vbeta forward and 13 Jbeta reverse. Only in-frame clones appear in the TCRdb table, and some are missing; sequencing was by immunoSEQ multiplex PCR. The sample holds about 210,000 clones; 65% to 90% are singletons and the top ten take roughly 0.32%. Germline CDR1 reads MNHNS; CDR2 reads SASEGT. The CDR3 length is 13 residues. Trimming removed 11 bases at V and 3 bases at J, with 13 bases between. Source material: PBMCs. This TCR was recovered from a woman aged 25 to 39 in good health and CMV-seronegative. The rearrangement links TRBV6-1 to TRBJ1-4; D ambiguous. The CDR3 DNA follows: TGTGCCTTATCGGGGAGGGCTAATGAAAAACTGTTTTTT. Residues: CALSGRANEKLFF.